This T cell receptor (beta chain) was documented in a study of blood T cell repertoires in COVID-19. The overall study: Samples representing acute and convalescent COVID-19 were sourced from the United States, Italy and Spain.

Original data processing: Amplifying reference gene primers gave estimates of nucleated cell counts. Assay: immunoSEQ multiplex PCR; the TCRdb copy retains only in-frame clones and omits some. That table furnishes V, J and clone size, whereas the DNA furnished D and trimming. The table has 120,000 to 150,000 clones, approximately 83% seen once. This CDR3 spans 18 amino acids. Germline CDR1 is SGHKS and CDR2 is YYEKEE (reference sequence). V was pared by 4 bases and J by 5 bases, with 22 bases between. Enrollment of patients from Seattle took place during active infection, with longitudinal follow-up. V is TRBV5-5 and J is TRBJ2-6; D not certain. The sequence was obtained from a woman aged 60-75 years with COVID-19, enrolled during active disease. The material sequenced was peripheral blood. The CDR3 DNA sequence: TGTGCCAGCAGCCTTACCGGGTCTCAAGGAAGCTGGGCCAACGTCCTGACTTTC. This codes for CASSLTGSQGSWANVLTF.